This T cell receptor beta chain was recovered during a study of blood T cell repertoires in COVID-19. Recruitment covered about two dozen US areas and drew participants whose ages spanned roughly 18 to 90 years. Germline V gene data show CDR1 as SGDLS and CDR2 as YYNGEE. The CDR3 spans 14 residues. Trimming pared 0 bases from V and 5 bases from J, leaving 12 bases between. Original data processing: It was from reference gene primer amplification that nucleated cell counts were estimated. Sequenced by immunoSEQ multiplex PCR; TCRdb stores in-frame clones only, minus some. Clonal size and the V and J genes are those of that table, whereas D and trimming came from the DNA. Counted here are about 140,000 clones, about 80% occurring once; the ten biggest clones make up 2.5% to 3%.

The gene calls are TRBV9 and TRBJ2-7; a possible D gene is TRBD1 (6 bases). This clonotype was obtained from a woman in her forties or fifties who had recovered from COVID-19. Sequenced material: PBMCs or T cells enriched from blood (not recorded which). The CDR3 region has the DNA TGTGCCAGCAGCGTAGAAGGGGGTAGTAACGAGCAGTACTTC. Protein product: CASSVEGGSNEQYF.